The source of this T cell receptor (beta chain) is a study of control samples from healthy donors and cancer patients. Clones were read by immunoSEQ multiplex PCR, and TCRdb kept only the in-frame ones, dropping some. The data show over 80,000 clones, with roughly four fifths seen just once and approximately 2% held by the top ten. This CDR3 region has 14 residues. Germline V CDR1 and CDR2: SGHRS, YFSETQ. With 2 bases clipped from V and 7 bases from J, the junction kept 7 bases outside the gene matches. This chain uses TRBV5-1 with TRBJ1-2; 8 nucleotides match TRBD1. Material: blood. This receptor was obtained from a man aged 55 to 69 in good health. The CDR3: CASSFQGAQGGYTF. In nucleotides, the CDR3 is TGCGCCAGCAGCTTTCAGGGGGCGCAAGGTGGCTACACCTTC. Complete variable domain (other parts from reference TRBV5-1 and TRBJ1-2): KAGVTQTPRYLIKTRGQQVTLSCSPISGHRSVSWYQQTPGQGLQFLFEYFSETQRNKGNFPGRFSGRQFSNSRSEMNVSTLELGDSALYLCASSFQGAQGGYTFGSGTRLTVV.